This T cell receptor (beta chain) emerged from a study of read filtering for tumor transcriptome and immune sequencing. The table lists this clonotype with many counts. With 6 bases removed from V and 2 bases from J, the gap between germline ends came to 17 bases. The CDR3 runs 16 residues. The germline CDR1 and CDR2 sequences are LNHDA and SQIVND (reference sequence). From about 0.4 ug of RNA, a library with molecular barcoded alpha/delta and beta/gamma adaptors was made. TCRdb re-called the reads with MiXCR, one entry per CDR3 protein. The sample lists approximately 140,000 distinct CDR3 sequences, about 12% seen once, with 7% to 9% in the top ten.

The V and J genes are TRBV19 and TRBJ2-1; a weak D match, TRBD2 (6 bases). This clonotype was sampled from a donor at least 40 years old with multiple myeloma. The sample consisted of a population of CD138-negative cells sorted from bone marrow. The CDR3 bases are TGTGCCAGTAGCCTTGGGGCGCGGGGACCCTACAATGAGCAGTTCTTC. This encodes CASSLGARGPYNEQFF.